This T cell receptor (beta chain) came from a study of cytomegalovirus exposure and HLA in healthy donors. This CDR3 region has 13 residues. Trimming cost V 4 bases and J 2 bases, with 9 bases left between them. Per the germline V gene, CDR1 is SGHNT and CDR2 is YYREEE (reference sequence). Study-level results: Earlier findings revealed that most TCR beta V segments proved productive either about 87% or about 30% of the time.

PCR was performed using 60 Vbeta and 13 Jbeta primers. Sequencing was performed with immunoSEQ multiplex PCR; in TCRdb, only in-frame clones are kept and a portion is missing. The sample contains some 130,000 clones, about 79% of which appear only once. This clone was counted only a few times. Its specificity is unknown. The sequence was obtained from a female donor in good health and CMV-seropositive. The sample taken for sequencing was PBMCs. V is TRBV5-4 and J is TRBJ1-2; weak D call: TRBD1 (5 bases). In DNA, the CDR3 is TGTGCCAGCAGCCTGGACATAAACTATGGCTACACCTTC. Translating gives CASSLDINYGYTF. Full variable domain (outside the CDR3, taken from reference TRBV5-4 and TRBJ1-2): ETGVTQSPTHLIKTRGQQVTLRCSSQSGHNTVSWYQQALGQGPQFIFQYYREEENGRGNFPPRFSGLQFPNYSSELNVNALELDDSALYLCASSLDINYGYTFGSGTRLTVV.